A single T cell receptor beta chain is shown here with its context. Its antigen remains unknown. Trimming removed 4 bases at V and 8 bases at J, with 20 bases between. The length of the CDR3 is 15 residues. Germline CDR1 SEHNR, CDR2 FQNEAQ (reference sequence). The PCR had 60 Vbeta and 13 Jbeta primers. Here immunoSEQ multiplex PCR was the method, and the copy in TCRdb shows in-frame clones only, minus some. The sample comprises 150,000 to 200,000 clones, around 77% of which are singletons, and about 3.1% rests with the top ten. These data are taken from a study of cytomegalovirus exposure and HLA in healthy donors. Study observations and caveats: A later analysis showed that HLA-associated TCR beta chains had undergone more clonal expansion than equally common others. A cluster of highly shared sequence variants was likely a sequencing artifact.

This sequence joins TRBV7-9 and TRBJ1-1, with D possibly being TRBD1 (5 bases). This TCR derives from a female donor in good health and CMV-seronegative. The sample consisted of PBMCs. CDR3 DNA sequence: TGTGCCAGCAGCTCCGAGAACAGGTTATCGCCCGAAGCTTTCTTT. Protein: CASSSENRLSPEAFF.